This TCR beta chain was retrieved from a study of cytomegalovirus exposure and HLA in healthy donors. Overall study context: In terms of ancestry, the Caucasian-associated cluster contained about four fifths of the roughly 400 genotyped donors.

Germline-derived CDR1 and CDR2 are MNHEY and SMNVEV (reference sequence). The CDR3 length is 16 residues. J gave up 0 bases and V 0 bases, and 2 bases lay outside the gene matches. PCR involved 60 Vbeta and 13 Jbeta primers. Measured with immunoSEQ multiplex PCR; TCRdb has only the in-frame clones, and not every one. The sample lists about 110,000 clones, around three quarters occurring once. The receptor was isolated from a female donor in good health and CMV-seropositive. This sequence joins TRBV27 and TRBJ2-1; 7 nucleotides line up with TRBD2. Sequences were obtained from PBMCs. CDR3 sequence: CASSLSSGISYNEQFF. The DNA for the CDR3 is TGTGCCAGCAGTTTATCGAGCGGGATCTCCTACAATGAGCAGTTCTTC.